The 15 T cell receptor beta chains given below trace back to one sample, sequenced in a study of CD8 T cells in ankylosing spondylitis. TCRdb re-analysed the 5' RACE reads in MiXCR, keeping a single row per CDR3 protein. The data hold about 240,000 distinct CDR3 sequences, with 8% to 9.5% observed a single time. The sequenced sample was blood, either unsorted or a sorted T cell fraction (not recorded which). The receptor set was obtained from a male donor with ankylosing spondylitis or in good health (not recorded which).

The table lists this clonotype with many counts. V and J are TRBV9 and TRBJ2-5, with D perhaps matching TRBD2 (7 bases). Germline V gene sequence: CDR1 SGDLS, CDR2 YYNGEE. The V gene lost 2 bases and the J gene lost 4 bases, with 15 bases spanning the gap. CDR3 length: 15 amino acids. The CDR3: CASSVLGGGGETQYF. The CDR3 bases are TGTGCCAGCAGCGTCTTAGGAGGGGGGGGAGAGACCCAGTACTTC.

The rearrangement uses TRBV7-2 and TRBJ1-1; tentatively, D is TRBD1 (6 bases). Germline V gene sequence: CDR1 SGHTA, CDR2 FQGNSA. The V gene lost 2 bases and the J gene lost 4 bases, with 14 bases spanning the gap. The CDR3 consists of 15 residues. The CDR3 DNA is TGTGCCAGCAGCTTATTTGGGGGGCCAAGCACTGAAGCTTTCTTT. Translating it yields CASSLFGGPSTEAFF.

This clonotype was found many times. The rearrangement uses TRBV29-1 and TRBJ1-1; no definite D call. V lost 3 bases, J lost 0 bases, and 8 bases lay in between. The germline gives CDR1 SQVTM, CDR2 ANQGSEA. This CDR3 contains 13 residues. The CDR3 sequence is CSVDRTLNTEAFF. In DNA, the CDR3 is TGCAGCGTTGACAGGACCTTGAACACTGAAGCTTTCTTT.

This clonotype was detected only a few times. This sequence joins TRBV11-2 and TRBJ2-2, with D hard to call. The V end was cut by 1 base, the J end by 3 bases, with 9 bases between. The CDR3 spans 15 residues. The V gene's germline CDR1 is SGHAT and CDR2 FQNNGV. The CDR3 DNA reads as TGTGCCAGCAGCTTAGTATCCTCCCACACCGGGGAGCTGTTTTTT. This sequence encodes CASSLVSSHTGELFF.

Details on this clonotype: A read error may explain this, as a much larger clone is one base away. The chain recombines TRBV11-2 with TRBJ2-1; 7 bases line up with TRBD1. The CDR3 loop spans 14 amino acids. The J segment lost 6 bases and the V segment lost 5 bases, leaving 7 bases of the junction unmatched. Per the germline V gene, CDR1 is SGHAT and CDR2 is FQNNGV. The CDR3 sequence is CASSTGARFNEQFF. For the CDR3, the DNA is TGTGCCAGCAGCACAGGGGCTCGGTTCAATGAGCAGTTCTTC.

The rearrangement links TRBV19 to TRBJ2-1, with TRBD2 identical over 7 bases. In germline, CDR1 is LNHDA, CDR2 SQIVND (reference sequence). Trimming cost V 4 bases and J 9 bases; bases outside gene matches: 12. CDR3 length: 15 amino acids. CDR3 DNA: TGTGCCAGTAGTACCGGGCCCGCGGGAGTTCCTGAGCAGTTCTTC. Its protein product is CASSTGPAGVPEQFF. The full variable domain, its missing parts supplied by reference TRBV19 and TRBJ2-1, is DGGITQSPKYLFRKEGQNVTLSCEQNLNHDAMYWYRQDPGQGLRLIYYSQIVNDFQKGDIAEGYSVSREKKESFPLTVTSAQKNPTAFYLCASSTGPAGVPEQFFGPGTRLTVL.

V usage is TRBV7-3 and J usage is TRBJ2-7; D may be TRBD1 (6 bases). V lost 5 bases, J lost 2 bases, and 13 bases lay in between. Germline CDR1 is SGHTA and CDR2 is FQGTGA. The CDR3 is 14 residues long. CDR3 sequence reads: CASSEGQGPYEQYF. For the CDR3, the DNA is TGTGCCAGCAGCGAAGGGCAGGGGCCCTACGAGCAGTACTTC.

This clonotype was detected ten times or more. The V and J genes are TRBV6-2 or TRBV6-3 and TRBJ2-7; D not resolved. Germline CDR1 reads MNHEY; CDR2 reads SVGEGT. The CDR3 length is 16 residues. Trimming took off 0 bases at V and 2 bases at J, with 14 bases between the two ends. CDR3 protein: CASSYSTIGSAYEQYF. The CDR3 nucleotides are TGTGCCAGCAGTTACTCGACCATCGGCAGTGCCTACGAGCAGTACTTC.

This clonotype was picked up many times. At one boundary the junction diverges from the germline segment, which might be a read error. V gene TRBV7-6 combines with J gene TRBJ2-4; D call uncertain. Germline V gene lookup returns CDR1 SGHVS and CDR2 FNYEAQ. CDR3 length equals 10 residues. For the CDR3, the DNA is TGTGCCAGCAGCTTAGGACACCTCCCATTC. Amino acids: CASSLGHLPF.

As DNA, the CDR3 is TGTGCCAGCAGCTTGGACGGGACAGGAGACTACGAGCAGTACTTC. Its protein is CASSLDGTGDYEQYF. The genes are TRBV7-3 and TRBJ2-7; 8 nucleotides line up with TRBD1. Germline loops: CDR1 SGHTA, CDR2 FQGTGA. This CDR3 spans 15 amino acids. V was pared by 3 bases and J by 3 bases, with 7 bases of the junction left unmatched.

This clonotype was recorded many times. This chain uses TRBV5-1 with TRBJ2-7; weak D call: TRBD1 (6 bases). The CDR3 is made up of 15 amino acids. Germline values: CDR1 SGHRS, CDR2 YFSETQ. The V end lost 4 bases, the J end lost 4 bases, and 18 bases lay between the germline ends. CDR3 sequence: CASSLTGNSGYEQYF. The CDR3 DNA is TGCGCCAGCAGCCTCACAGGGAACAGTGGGTACGAGCAGTACTTC.

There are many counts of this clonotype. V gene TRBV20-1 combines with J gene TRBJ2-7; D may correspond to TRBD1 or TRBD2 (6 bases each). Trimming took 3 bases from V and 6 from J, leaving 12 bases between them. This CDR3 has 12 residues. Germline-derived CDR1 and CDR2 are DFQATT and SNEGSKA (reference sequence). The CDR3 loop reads CSASGGPAEQYF. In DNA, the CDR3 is TGCAGTGCTAGCGGGGGCCCCGCCGAGCAGTACTTC.

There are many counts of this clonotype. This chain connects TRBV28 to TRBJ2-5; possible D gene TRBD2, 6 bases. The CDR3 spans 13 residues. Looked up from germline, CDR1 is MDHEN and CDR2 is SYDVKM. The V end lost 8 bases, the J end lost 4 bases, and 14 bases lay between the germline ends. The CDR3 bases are TGTGCCAGCGGGAGGATGGGGCCAGAGACCCAGTACTTC. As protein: CASGRMGPETQYF.

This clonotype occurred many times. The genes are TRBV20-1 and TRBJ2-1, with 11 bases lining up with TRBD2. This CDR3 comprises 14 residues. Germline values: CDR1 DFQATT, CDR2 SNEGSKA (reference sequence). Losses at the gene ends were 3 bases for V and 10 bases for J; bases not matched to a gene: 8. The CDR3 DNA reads TGCAGTGCTAGCACCCCTACTAGCGGGGGAGAGCAGTTCTTC. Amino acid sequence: CSASTPTSGGEQFF.

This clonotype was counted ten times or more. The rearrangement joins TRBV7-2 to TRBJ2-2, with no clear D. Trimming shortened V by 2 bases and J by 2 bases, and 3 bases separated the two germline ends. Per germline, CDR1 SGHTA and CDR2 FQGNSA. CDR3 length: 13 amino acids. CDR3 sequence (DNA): TGTGCCAGCAGCTTAACAAACACCGGGGAGCTGTTTTTT. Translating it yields CASSLTNTGELFF.